One T cell receptor beta chain is described in this entry. The data were obtained in a study of blood T cell repertoires in COVID-19. Overall study context: Sites in the United States, Italy and Spain provided acute and convalescent COVID-19 samples. T cells, B-cell-depleted T cells, or PBMCs supplied cDNA or gDNA.

The V gene's germline CDR1 is SGHNT and CDR2 YYREEE (reference sequence). The CDR3 has 14 amino acids. Trimming shortened V by 0 bases and J by 5 bases, and 11 bases separated the two germline ends. In the original workflow: Estimated nucleated cell counts came from reference gene primer amplification. Libraries were prepared by immunoSEQ multiplex PCR; TCRdb keeps only in-frame clonotypes and omits some of them. The D gene and trimming were derived from the DNA, and the V and J assignments and clone size from that table. The data show around 56,000 clones, with 70% to 75% seen just once and roughly 18% held by the top ten.

The chain recombines TRBV5-4 with TRBJ2-5; no reliable D call. The receptor's source is a woman aged 45-65 years with active or convalescent COVID-19. The sample comprised peripheral blood. CDR3 nucleotides: TGTGCCAGCAGCTTGGAAAAATTCCAGGAGACCCAGTACTTC. This encodes CASSLEKFQETQYF.